This record concerns one T cell receptor (beta chain) sequence. This clone occurred once. The specificity of this receptor is unknown. No much larger clone is present one base from it, and per-base qualities are unavailable. A FACSAria II was used to sort memory CD4+ T cells, defined as single viable CD3+CD4+CD8-CD45RO+ cells. CMV serostatus was determined using a Roche Elecsys assay that detects serum IgG against CMV pp150, pp28, p38 and p52. After the samples were thawed, total CD4+ T cells were enriched through positive selection using CD4 magnetic microbeads. The samples came from a separate study whose specific focus was interrogating the CD4+ T cell memory repertoire. Peripheral blood mononuclear cells were isolated and cryopreserved according to standard operating procedures, and serum was stored at -80 degrees C. CD3-PerCP (BW264/56), CD4-APC (RPA-T4), CD45RO-PE (UCHT1) and CD8-Pacific Orange (3B5) antibodies were used for staining, and non-viable cells were excluded with Sytox blue.

This record belongs to a study of memory CD4+ T cells and cytomegalovirus serostatus (dated by TCRdb to about 2019). General notes on the study: The cohort comprised 33 healthy Belgian adults, 9 CMV seropositive and 24 CMV seronegative. To replicate a published TCR-based CMV serostatus classifier, the researchers sequenced the CD4+ memory TCRbeta repertoires of a Belgian cohort whose cytomegalovirus serostatus was known.

Per the germline V gene, SGHTA is the CDR1 and FQGTGA is the CDR2. V is reduced by 5 bases and J by 0 bases, leaving a spacing of 9 bases between them. Taken from cysteine to phenylalanine, the CDR3 has 14 residues. Only CDR3 DNA is held: 42 bases, read in frame from base 1. Beyond this particular receptor, the publication reports: Results were interpreted as suggesting that the CMV-associated TCR signature is largely present in the CD4+ memory repertoire. A median bootstrapped AUC of around 0.95 with a 95% CI of 0.76-1.00 was achieved on the Belgian cohort by the original-framework classifier. Among the 150 to 200 previously reported CMV-associated TCRbeta sequences, 67 showed up in the CD4+ memory repertoires, with each one found in between one and five individuals. For CMV serostatus prediction, a median bootstrapped AUC of roughly 0.94 was reached with the original framework, and a median bootstrapped AUC of around 0.9 was reached with a US-trained random forest. Only CD4+CD45RO+ memory cells were sequenced, in contrast to the original study, in which naive and memory CD4+ and CD8+ populations were covered.

Genomic DNA was extracted from sorted cells with the Quick-DNA Microprep Kit. TCRbeta DNA was amplified with the immunoSEQ hsTCRbeta kit following the manufacturer's protocol. An Illumina MiSeq instrument was used to sequence the TCRbeta libraries. For the original study's pipeline: Once out-of-frame sequences had been removed, more than 2 million distinct TCRbeta sequences were left, which works out to an average of around 73,000 per individual. Two values were used to score each individual: the count of 164 previously reported CMV-associated TCRbeta sequences and the total count of productive distinct TCRbeta sequences. A beta-binomial model was reimplemented in Python, and scikit-learn random forests with default parameters were trained on US cohort data. Classifier performance on the Belgian cohort was reported as the median AUC with percentile confidence intervals calculated over 10,000 bootstrap iterations. TCRdb holds this immuneACCESS table with in-frame rearrangements only. Some clones are missing; in checked studies, unresolved V genes explain under half, and the rest has no known cause. Clone size and the V and J calls come from that table; the DNA yielded D and trimming. The sample includes about 56,000 clones, with roughly 82% observed a single time. Clones ranked in the top ten supply 0.4% to 0.5% of the sample.

Sample: memory CD4+ T cells from blood. The sequence derives from an adult in good health and CMV-seronegative. The chain is assembled from TRBV7-3 and TRBJ2-3; the D gene is perhaps TRBD2, from 6 matching bases. The DNA sequence is TGTGCCAGCAGCCGCGGGACTAGCACAGATACGCAGTATTTT. Translated, it reads CASSRGTSTDTQYF.